This T cell receptor beta chain was identified during a study of T cell responses to AZD1222 COVID-19 vaccine. Study summary: Second doses that came at about 4 or about 12 weeks were put together.

As to this clone: What it recognizes is unknown.

Using immunoSEQ multiplex PCR, the repertoire was profiled, and TCRdb retains in-frame clones only, with some absent. The sample has 95,000 to 110,000 clones; around 91% are singletons. Study outcomes and limitations: Unmutated variant regions reportedly attract nearly half of all spike-specific TCRs. Of the AZD1222 recipients, only six or seven were seropositive at baseline. Along spike, vaccine-associated CD4 TCRs were found throughout, with dominance at 160-218 and 743-854.

The material sequenced was peripheral blood, taken on day 0 of AZD1222 vaccination. The clonotype comes from an adult in good health.

DNA of the CDR3: TGTGCCAGCAGCTTGGTTGCGGGGTCTGGAAACACCATATATTTT. This gives the protein CASSLVAGSGNTIYF. This chain connects TRBV5-6 to TRBJ1-3; no definite D call. The germline gives CDR1 SGHDT, CDR2 YYEEEE. Trimming left V 0 bases short and J 1 base short, with 8 bases between. There are 15 residues in the CDR3. The full variable domain, its missing parts supplied by reference TRBV5-6 and TRBJ1-3, is DAGVTQSPTHLIKTRGQQVTLRCSPKSGHDTVSWYQQALGQGPQFIFQYYEEEERQRGNFPDRFSGHQFPNYSSELNVNALLLGDSALYLCASSLVAGSGNTIYFGEGSWLTVV.